Listed below are T cell receptor beta chains from one sample, sequenced in a study of liver allograft versus peripheral blood T cells. MiXCR was run by TCRdb on the reads, yielding one entry per CDR3 protein. Among 9,500 to 12,000 distinct CDR3 sequences listed, approximately 22% were seen once. The receptors were sampled from a human patient who had a liver transplant. Some T cells may possibly be graft donor cells. Each CDR3 is given without its conserved first and last residue. Fields, in order: D gene, V gene, CDR3 protein. The D gene is left open where the match is weak.

>NA|TRBV28
ASSLAAGDSYEQY
>NA|TRBV19
AAGQGSGYT
>NA|TRBV29-1
SVRAQGNTEAF
>NA|TRBV19
ATKPAAENTEAF
>NA|TRBV6-6
ASSTQRDIGYT
>NA|TRBV6-6
ASSSGTLRPEYEQY
>NA|TRBV7-4
ASSLNAGQPQH
>TRBD1|TRBV6-1
ASKDGRDRGFWDEQF
>NA|TRBV7-9
ASSLAGSLTGYEQY
>TRBD1|TRBV15
ATSRDWTGRTYEQY
>NA|TRBV5-6
ASSLPGPNTEAF
>TRBD1|TRBV27
ASSFHTGGTEAF
>NA|TRBV11-1
ASSLSRMRGYT
>NA|TRBV6-2/TRBV6-3
ASSWTVYGYT
>TRBD1|TRBV6-8
ASSRGQGNYGYT
>NA|TRBV28
ASSPGGGRGQAF
>NA|TRBV6-1
ANRAPRGDRYEQY
>NA|TRBV6-1
ASRTGLGDYGYT
>NA|TRBV6-2/TRBV6-3
ASSFSGDPIGRGYT
>NA|TRBV18
ASSLEGQSYSPLH
>TRBD1|TRBV18
ASSPGTDYGYT
>TRBD1|TRBV6-5
ASRRQGSYEQY
>NA|TRBV18
ASSAQSWGNTIY
>NA|TRBV28
ASNSWGYSNQPQH
>NA|TRBV6-6
ASSKTEYYEQY
>TRBD1|TRBV7-2
ASSSDRAYQPQH
>TRBD1|TRBV12-3/TRBV12-4
ASSLKQGPMNTEAF
>NA|TRBV15
ATSRDSLAKNIQY
>TRBD1|TRBV20-1
SATEGTGPYEQY
>NA|TRBV5-4
ASSLVGGPYEQY
>TRBD1|TRBV9
ASGVAPTGSYEQY
>NA|TRBV6-5
ASRTPGPDNSPLH
>TRBD2|TRBV18
ASSPTSGGPEGTQY
>NA|TRBV20-1
SARGGPTDTQY
>NA|TRBV6-2/TRBV6-3
ASSRGYEQF
>NA|TRBV7-2
ASSLMRTYEQY
>NA|TRBV6-1
ASSGRSDGRTAF
>NA|TRBV6-6
ASSFSSGGRYEQY
>TRBD2|TRBV6-1
ASSPGTINEQF
>TRBD1|TRBV6-5
VSSYGRGQDTQY
>NA|TRBV28
ASSPYRQPQH
>NA|TRBV5-6
ASSLGLYAEAF
>TRBD1|TRBV29-1
SVIPGGWDTGELF
>NA|TRBV12-3/TRBV12-4
ASSPQSGNQPQH
>TRBD1|TRBV18
ASSPPETGGDYEQY
>NA|TRBV6-2/TRBV6-3
ASSYSGQGNQPQH
>NA|TRBV15
ATSTGYYNSPLH